These T cell receptor beta chains were read from a single sample in a study of blood T cells in healthy people across ages. TCRdb fed the 5' RACE reads into MiXCR, producing one record per CDR3 protein. The profile shows 1.8 million or so distinct CDR3 sequences, about two fifths of them singletons. The specimen was blood. These receptors were collected from a human donor in good health. Each CDR3 is given with its conserved first and last residue. Each record gives: D gene, clone size, V gene, J gene, CDR3 protein, CDR3 DNA. A D gene is named only where the DNA matches it firmly. A clone size is listed for some rows: how often the clone was seen (once, few, many), or a class if it is expanded.

>-|-|TRBV7-2|TRBJ2-7
CASSFPPGSGYEQYF
TGTGCCAGCAGCTTCCCCCCAGGGAGTGGATACGAGCAGTACTTC
>-|-|TRBV20-1|TRBJ2-7
CSADSGEAYYEQYF
TGCAGTGCTGATTCAGGGGAGGCTTACTACGAGCAGTACTTC
>-|-|TRBV29-1|TRBJ1-2
CSVDFGGYTF
TGCAGCGTTGACTTCGGTGGCTACACCTTC
>-|-|TRBV5-1|TRBJ1-1
CGSSLEETNTEAFF
TGCGGCAGCAGCTTGGAAGAGACTAACACTGAAGCTTTCTTT
>-|-|TRBV7-2|TRBJ2-7
CASSWGDFSSYEQYF
TGTGCCAGCAGCTGGGGAGACTTTAGCTCCTACGAGCAGTACTTC
>-|-|TRBV5-4|TRBJ2-7
CASSPLPAGDVSEQYF
TGTGCCAGCAGCCCCCTCCCTGCAGGGGATGTTAGCGAGCAGTACTTC
>-|-|TRBV20-1|TRBJ2-5
CSATGAHETQYF
TGCAGTGCTACAGGGGCCCATGAGACCCAGTACTTC
>-|-|TRBV4-1|TRBJ2-2
CASSHGPGELFF
TGCGCCAGCAGCCACGGACCCGGGGAGCTGTTTTTT
>-|-|TRBV29-1|TRBJ2-7
CRGIGTAYNEQYF
TGCCGCGGCATTGGGACGGCGTACAATGAGCAGTACTTC
>-|few|TRBV9|TRBJ2-1
CASSVGGGGREQFF
TGTGCCAGCAGCGTAGGGGGTGGGGGTCGGGAGCAGTTCTTC
>-|-|TRBV6-6|TRBJ1-2
CASSFDSGQSDYGYTF
TGTGCCAGCAGTTTCGACTCCGGACAGTCAGACTATGGCTACACCTTC
>-|many|TRBV7-2|TRBJ2-7
CASSISSYEQYF
TGTGCCAGCAGCATCAGCTCCTACGAGCAGTACTTC
>-|-|TRBV4-3|TRBJ1-1
CASSQAPNTEAFF
TGTGCCAGCAGCCAAGCCCCGAACACTGAAGCTTTCTTT
>TRBD2|-|TRBV29-1|TRBJ2-3
CSPTSGLTDTQYF
TGCAGCCCAACTAGCGGGCTAACAGATACGCAGTATTTT
>-|few|TRBV6-2/TRBV6-3|TRBJ1-1
CASSPGTLVEAFF
TGTGCCAGCAGTCCGGGGACGCTCGTTGAAGCTTTCTTT
>-|-|TRBV6-4|TRBJ2-3
CASSRGGIDTQYF
TGTGCCAGCAGTAGGGGCGGGATAGATACGCAGTATTTT
>TRBD2|-|TRBV20-1|TRBJ2-7
CSARGLAGAYEQYF
TGCAGTGCTAGAGGACTAGCGGGGGCCTACGAGCAGTACTTC
>-|-|TRBV5-1|TRBJ2-7
CASSSSEGISYEQYF
TGCGCCAGCAGCTCTTCCGAGGGGATCTCCTACGAGCAGTACTTC
>-|few|TRBV11-2|TRBJ2-7
CASSASREVYEQYF
TGTGCCAGCAGCGCCTCGAGGGAGGTCTACGAGCAGTACTTC
>TRBD2|-|TRBV12-3/TRBV12-4|TRBJ2-3
CASRGPSGVIADTQYF
TGTGCCAGCAGGGGACCTAGCGGAGTGATTGCAGATACGCAGTATTTT
>-|-|TRBV2|TRBJ2-1
CASIGLTAYNEQFF
TGTGCCAGCATTGGGCTAACGGCCTACAATGAGCAGTTCTTC
>-|-|TRBV29-1|TRBJ2-7
CSVETLGGRTSYEQYF
TGCAGCGTTGAAACCCTGGGAGGCAGGACCTCCTACGAGCAGTACTTC
>TRBD1|-|TRBV20-1|TRBJ1-5
CSAPGQGAKPQHF
TGCAGTGCTCCCGGACAGGGCGCAAAGCCCCAGCATTTT
>TRBD1|once|TRBV7-2|TRBJ1-6
CASSRSPGQSNSPLHF
TGTGCCAGCAGTCGTTCACCGGGACAGAGTAATTCACCCCTCCACTTT
>TRBD2|few|TRBV7-2|TRBJ2-5
CASSLARGASGETQYF
TGTGCCAGCAGCTTAGCAAGGGGGGCTAGCGGGGAGACCCAGTACTTC
>-|many|TRBV28|TRBJ2-7
CASSFIDSYEQYF
TGTGCCAGCAGTTTCATTGACTCCTACGAGCAGTACTTC
>-|-|TRBV20-1|TRBJ1-1
CSASSGGGGTEAFF
TGCAGTGCTTCATCGGGGGGCGGGGGGACTGAAGCTTTCTTT
>-|-|TRBV9|TRBJ1-2
CASSPRLATNYGYTF
TGTGCCAGCAGCCCCCGACTAGCTACTAACTATGGCTACACCTTC
>-|-|TRBV9|TRBJ1-2
CASDMCPVNYGYTF
TGTGCCAGCGATATGTGCCCGGTTAACTATGGCTACACCTTC
>-|once|TRBV7-9|TRBJ2-7
CASNLSVWEEDEQYF
TGTGCCAGCAACTTAAGCGTTTGGGAGGAAGACGAGCAGTACTTC
>TRBD1|-|TRBV7-2|TRBJ1-1
CASSLGGQGSTNTEAFF
TGTGCCAGCAGCTTAGGCGGACAGGGGTCAACAAACACTGAAGCTTTCTTT
>TRBD1|few|TRBV2|TRBJ2-2
CASSEGQGVIGELFF
TGTGCCAGCAGTGAGGGGCAGGGGGTGATCGGGGAGCTGTTTTTT
>TRBD1|-|TRBV7-8|TRBJ2-3
CASSLRQGALSTDTQYF
TGTGCCAGCAGCTTACGGCAGGGGGCGTTGAGCACAGATACGCAGTATTTT
>TRBD2|few|TRBV15|TRBJ2-5
CATSRYRGVDQETQYF
TGTGCCACCAGCAGGTATCGGGGGGTGGACCAAGAGACCCAGTACTTC
>TRBD2|few|TRBV20-1|TRBJ2-1
CSVRKPSGGGNEQFF
TGCAGTGTTAGAAAGCCCAGCGGGGGGGGTAATGAGCAGTTCTTC
>-|once|TRBV29-1|TRBJ1-1
CSVERLMTIEAFF
TGCAGCGTTGAAAGACTGATGACAATTGAAGCTTTCTTT
>TRBD2|-|TRBV12-3/TRBV12-4|TRBJ2-1
CASGTTGTSGYNEQFF
TGTGCCAGCGGGACCACCGGGACTAGCGGTTACAATGAGCAGTTCTTC
>TRBD1|few|TRBV5-5|TRBJ2-7
CASSLTGVTYEQYF
TGTGCCAGCAGCTTGACAGGGGTTACCTACGAGCAGTACTTC
>-|-|TRBV7-6|TRBJ1-2
CAGSLSSGYGYTF
TGTGCCGGCAGCTTAAGCTCCGGGTATGGCTACACCTTC
>-|-|TRBV12-3/TRBV12-4|TRBJ2-3
CASSLISATDTQYF
TGTGCCAGCAGTTTAATTTCAGCTACAGATACGCAGTATTTT
>-|-|TRBV28|TRBJ2-4
CASTGDLRAKNIQYF
TGTGCCAGCACCGGGGATCTGCGAGCCAAAAACATTCAGTACTTC
>TRBD1|-|TRBV2|TRBJ1-2
CASIGTAPEELYGYTF
TGTGCCAGCATCGGGACAGCCCCTGAGGAGCTCTATGGCTACACCTTC
>-|-|TRBV6-2/TRBV6-3|TRBJ1-1
CASSYSSPVNTEAFF
TGTGCCAGCAGTTACTCTTCCCCGGTGAATACTGAAGCTTTCTTT
>TRBD1|-|TRBV5-1|TRBJ2-3
CASSLKQGATDTQYF
TGCGCCAGCAGTCTTAAACAGGGGGCCACAGATACGCAGTATTTT
>-|-|TRBV12-3/TRBV12-4|TRBJ2-1
CASGGTPVDNEQFF
TGTGCCAGCGGCGGGACCCCGGTGGATAATGAGCAGTTCTTC
>-|few|TRBV28|TRBJ2-7
CASSYRTDTYEQYF
TGTGCCAGCAGTTACAGGACAGATACCTACGAGCAGTACTTC
>-|-|TRBV5-1|TRBJ1-2
CASSLQVRGYGYTF
TGCGCCAGCAGCTTGCAGGTCCGGGGTTATGGCTACACCTTC
>-|-|TRBV12-3/TRBV12-4|TRBJ1-1
CASSLGENAEAFF
TGTGCCAGCAGTTTAGGGGAGAACGCTGAAGCTTTCTTT
>-|-|TRBV5-5|TRBJ2-3
CASWGAPAGRTDTQYF
TGTGCCAGCTGGGGGGCACCAGCCGGGAGGACAGATACGCAGTATTTT
>-|many|TRBV29-1|TRBJ1-2
CSATVANYGYTF
TGCAGCGCTACTGTAGCTAACTATGGCTACACCTTC
>-|-|TRBV5-1|TRBJ2-3
CASSFSDTTDTQYF
TGCGCCAGCAGCTTTAGTGACACCACAGATACGCAGTATTTT
>-|-|TRBV29-1|TRBJ2-3
CSVAGQSTDTQYF
TGCAGCGTTGCTGGACAGTCCACAGATACGCAGTATTTT